The clone carrying this TCR beta chain has a handful of counts. For TCRbeta, the library was prepared with unique molecular identifiers. One entry per CDR3 protein, called by TCRdb with MiXCR from the PCR reads. There are over 550,000 distinct CDR3 sequences in the sample; over 9.5% occur only once, and less than 4.5% lies in the top ten. This specimen belongs to a study of T-cell reconstitution after alpha-beta-depleted transplantation in children. The clonotype originates from a human donor who donated a stem cell graft to a child with acute myeloid leukemia. Material: PBMCs from the stem cell graft donor, obtained from the stem cell graft.

The CDR3 nucleotides are TGTGCCAGCAGTTACGGGTGGGGGACTCCCAATGAGCAGTTCTTC. The encoded protein is CASSYGWGTPNEQFF. This chain uses TRBV6-2 or TRBV6-3 with TRBJ2-1, with a weak D call TRBD2 (6 bases). Germline V gives CDR1 MNHEY, CDR2 SVGEGT. The CDR3 extends over 15 amino acids. Trimming left V 2 bases short and J 6 bases short, with 14 bases between.